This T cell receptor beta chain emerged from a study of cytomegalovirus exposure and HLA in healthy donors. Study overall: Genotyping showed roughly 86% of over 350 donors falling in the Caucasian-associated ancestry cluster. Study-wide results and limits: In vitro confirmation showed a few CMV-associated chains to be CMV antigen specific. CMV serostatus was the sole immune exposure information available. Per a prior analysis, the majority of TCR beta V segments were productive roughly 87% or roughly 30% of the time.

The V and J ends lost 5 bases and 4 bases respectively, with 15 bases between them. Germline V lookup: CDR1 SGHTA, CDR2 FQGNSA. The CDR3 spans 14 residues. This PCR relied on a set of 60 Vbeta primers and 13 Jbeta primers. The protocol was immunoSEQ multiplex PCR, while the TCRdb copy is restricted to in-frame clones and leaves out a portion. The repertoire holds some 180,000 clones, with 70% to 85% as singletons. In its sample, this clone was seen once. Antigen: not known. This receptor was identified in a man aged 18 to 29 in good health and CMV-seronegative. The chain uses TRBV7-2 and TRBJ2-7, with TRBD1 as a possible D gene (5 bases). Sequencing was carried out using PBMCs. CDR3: CASSLGYQGYEQYF. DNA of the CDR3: TGTGCCAGCAGCCTAGGGTACCAGGGTTACGAGCAGTACTTC.